This T cell receptor (beta chain) was sequenced in a study of circulating and synovial CD4+ cells in juvenile arthritis. Study outcomes and limitations: Diversity here was lower than in bulk blood CD4 cells. CPL and bulk CD4 samples differed at least tenfold in T cell genomes. Circulating pathogenic-like lymphocytes shared a substantially higher fraction of CDR3 sequences with synovium than bulk blood.

Regarding this clone: Its specificity is unknown.

Sequenced samples came from active juvenile idiopathic arthritis patients. This CDR3 has 16 residues. Germline lookup yields CDR1 SGHVS and CDR2 FQNEAQ. J gave up 5 bases and V 1 base, and 10 bases lay outside the gene matches. The table came from immunoSEQ multiplex PCR; TCRdb's copy has only in-frame clones and leaves some out. Among some 35,000 clones, around 95% were seen once, and the ten largest hold roughly 0.2%. The chain couples TRBV7-8 to TRBJ2-7; 8 bases are a match to TRBD2. The sequence was collected from a human donor with juvenile idiopathic arthritis. Sequencing was performed on CD4+ T cells from blood. The CDR3 loop is CASSLVLAAPSDEQYF. In DNA, the CDR3 is TGTGCCAGCAGCTTAGTACTAGCGGCCCCCTCGGACGAGCAGTACTTC.